Following are 2 T cell receptor beta chains from one sample sequenced in a study of cytomegalovirus exposure and HLA in healthy donors. Use of 60 Vbeta and 13 Jbeta primers characterized the PCR. Clones were read by immunoSEQ multiplex PCR, and TCRdb kept only the in-frame ones, dropping some. The table includes roughly 240,000 clones, roughly 80% detected once. The specimen sequenced was PBMCs. Receptor source: a woman between 40 and 50 years old in good health and CMV-seropositive.

The V call is TRBV10-3, the J call TRBJ2-1; 8 bases are shared with TRBD2. This CDR3 has 14 residues. With V trimmed by 6 bases and J by 7 bases, 8 bases remained unmatched. Germline values: CDR1 ENHRY, CDR2 SYGVKD. CDR3 DNA sequence: TGTGCCATCAGGGACGGGGGGGCCGGAAATGAGCAGTTCTTC. Translated: CAIRDGGAGNEQFF.

The V and J genes are TRBV19 and TRBJ1-4; a weak D match, TRBD1 (6 bases). Looked up from germline, CDR1 is LNHDA and CDR2 is SQIVND (reference sequence). The CDR3 has 13 amino acids. Deletions cut 7 bases from V and 8 bases from J, with 14 bases between. CDR3 protein: CASTQGSQEKLFF. CDR3 DNA sequence: TGTGCCAGTACCCAGGGGTCTCAGGAAAAACTGTTTTTT.